Given below is one TCR beta chain in context. Its antigen remains unidentified. The sample originates from a study of cytomegalovirus exposure and HLA in healthy donors. 60 Vbeta and 13 Jbeta primers were used in PCR. The protocol was immunoSEQ multiplex PCR, while the TCRdb copy is restricted to in-frame clones and leaves out a portion. This sample has around 300,000 clones, with more than 55% found just once. Per germline, CDR1 LNHDA and CDR2 SQIVND (reference sequence). The CDR3 is made up of 16 amino acids. With 1 base removed from V and 2 bases from J, the gap between germline ends came to 12 bases. Findings and limits, study-wide: A previous analysis found most TCR beta V segments productive roughly 90% or roughly 30% of the time. In a later analysis, 17,000 or so TCR beta sequences were associated with HLA alleles at 0.05 false discovery rate. Reportedly, a later analysis found an Asian-associated ancestry cluster had fewer N-insertions than the roughly 700-donor mean. Under in vitro conditions, three CMV-associated chains were confirmed as specific for CMV antigens.

The sequencing sample was made of PBMCs. The sequence was obtained from a female donor in good health and CMV-seronegative. The chain combines TRBV19 with TRBJ1-5, with D possibly matching TRBD1 (6 bases). The CDR3 sequence: CASSIVRAGGNQPQHF. In nucleotides, the CDR3 is TGTGCCAGTAGTATAGTTAGGGCAGGGGGCAATCAGCCCCAGCATTTT.